These T cell receptor beta chains were read from a single sample in a study of T cell responses to AZD1222 COVID-19 vaccine. TCRdb's copy holds only in-frame clones and misses some; the assay was immunoSEQ multiplex PCR. The table lists approximately 150,000 clones, around 90% of them singletons. This sample comprised peripheral blood, obtained 28 days after the second AZD1222 dose. The source is an adult who received the AZD1222 COVID-19 vaccine. Both conserved end residues are part of each CDR3. D genes are given only for firm matches. Clone sizes are given selectively: once, few, many, or a class where the clone is expanded.

NA	TRBJ2-1	TRBD2	TRBV6-2/TRBV6-3	TGTGCCAGCAGTAACCCGAAAGGATTAGCGGGAGGGAGCCATGAGCAGTTCTTC	CASSNPKGLAGGSHEQFF
NA	TRBJ1-5	NA	TRBV7-2	TGTGCCAGCAGCTTAGTACAGGGATATGATCAGCCCCAGCATTTT	CASSLVQGYDQPQHF
NA	TRBJ2-7	TRBD2	TRBV27	TGTGCCAGCAGTCCCTTAATCTTAGATGGCGGGAGGGCCCCCTACGAGCAGTACTTC	CASSPLILDGGRAPYEQYF
NA	TRBJ2-7	TRBD2	TRBV4-1	TGCGCCAGCAGCCAAGAGGTAGCGGGAGGCCACGAGCAGTACTTC	CASSQEVAGGHEQYF
NA	TRBJ2-1	NA	TRBV2	TGTGCCAGCAGAGGCAACACAGGTCCCTACAATGAGCAGTTCTTC	CASRGNTGPYNEQFF
once	TRBJ2-3	TRBD2	TRBV5-6	TGTGCCAGCAGCTTGGCCGGACTAGCGGTGAGCACAGATACGCAGTATTTT	CASSLAGLAVSTDTQYF
once	TRBJ1-2	NA	TRBV30	TGTGCCTGGAGTGTACGGGAAGGGTTGGGCTACACCTTC	CAWSVREGLGYTF
NA	TRBJ1-2	NA	TRBV13	TGTGCCAGCAGCTTAGGCGGGGGGTACTATGGCTACACCTTC	CASSLGGGYYGYTF
NA	TRBJ2-7	NA	TRBV11-2	TGTGCCAGCAGCTTAGCCCGGGGATCCTACGAGCAGTACTTC	CASSLARGSYEQYF
NA	TRBJ2-5	TRBD1	TRBV5-1	TGCGCCAGCAGCTTGGTAGGGGGCGAGGGGGAGACCCAGTACTTC	CASSLVGGEGETQYF
once	TRBJ1-2	NA	TRBV28	TGTGCCAGCAGGGTTAGGAGGGAATCGGGAGGCTACACCTTC	CASRVRRESGGYTF
once	TRBJ2-1	TRBD2	TRBV19	TGTGCCAGTAGTATAGCTAGCGGGAGGCTTTCCTACAATGAGCAGTTCTTC	CASSIASGRLSYNEQFF
NA	TRBJ2-1	NA	TRBV27	TGTGCCAGCAGTCGATCATCTAGCAATGAGCAGTTCTTC	CASSRSSSNEQFF
NA	TRBJ1-1	NA	TRBV28	TGTGCCAGCAGATTACAGGGACCGAGGAACACTGAAGCTTTCTTT	CASRLQGPRNTEAFF